The 2 T cell receptor beta chains below all came from one sample that was sequenced in a study of human T cells and chemical hapten exposure. TCRdb recomputed calls from the RACE reads with MiXCR, one row per CDR3 protein. Of under 100,000 distinct CDR3 sequences in the sample, more than 9.5% were seen once. Time point here: patch test 2, 6 weeks after DPC sensitization. Indicated treatment: therapeutic diphenylcyclopropenone sensitization with weekly scalp DPC. This sample comprised whole blood, obtained in connection with sensitization to the hapten diphenylcyclopropenone (DPC). The receptors come from a woman aged 40 to 50 with alopecia areata. Some clones in this sample may be carry-over from other donors' samples.

The V call is TRBV7-3, the J call TRBJ1-1; no clear D. Trimming took 1 base from V and 5 from J, leaving 5 bases between them. This CDR3 region has 12 residues. Germline lookup yields CDR1 SGHTA and CDR2 FQGTGA. The DNA of the CDR3 is TGTGCCAGCAGCTTAAGCAGGACTGAAGCTTTCTTT. Translation gives CASSLSRTEAFF. The variable domain in full, completed from reference TRBV7-3 and TRBJ1-1, reads GAGVSQTPSNKVTEKGKYVELRCDPISGHTALYWYRQSLGQGPEFLIYFQGTGAADDSGLPNDRFFAVRPEGSVSTLKIQRTERGDSAVYLCASSLSRTEAFFGQGTRLTVV.

This clonotype was observed many times. The chain is built from TRBV10-3 and TRBJ1-6; D is uncertain. The germline CDR1 and CDR2 sequences are ENHRY and SYGVKD. The CDR3 is 14 residues long. V lost 4 bases, J lost 10 bases, and 14 bases lay in between. The DNA of the CDR3 is TGTGCCATCAGTGGGATCCCGCAGCCCTCACCCCTCCACTTT. As protein: CAISGIPQPSPLHF.